One sample yielded the 27 T cell receptor beta chains listed below, sequenced in a study of blood T cell repertoires in COVID-19. The assay was immunoSEQ multiplex PCR, and TCRdb's table has in-frame clones only and misses some. The sample shows roughly 98,000 clones, around four fifths of them seen only once. The sample taken for sequencing was peripheral blood. These receptors were obtained from a woman in her seventies with active or convalescent COVID-19.

The V call is TRBV3-1 (or the pseudogene TRBV3-2), the J call TRBJ2-7; D is possibly TRBD1 (7 bases). V lost 5 bases, J lost 2 bases, and 13 bases lay in between. There are 14 residues in the CDR3. The germline V gene has CDR1 LGHDT and CDR2 YNNKEL (reference sequence). The CDR3 DNA reads TGTGCCAGCAGCTCCAGGGGGGAGCCCTACGAGCAGTACTTC. Its protein is CASSSRGEPYEQYF.

V usage is TRBV7-8 and J usage is TRBJ1-3; no clear D. The germline CDR1 and CDR2 sequences are SGHVS and FQNEAQ. The CDR3 spans 17 residues. V dropped 1 base and J dropped 2 bases, with 15 bases sitting between them. Here the CDR3 DNA reads TGTGCCAGCAGCTTAGAGTCGGCCGGGGAGCCTGGAAACACCATATATTTT. Protein sequence: CASSLESAGEPGNTIYF.

J is TRBJ1-1 and V is TRBV2; D gene unclear. Trimming took 8 bases from V and 1 from J, leaving 11 bases between them. CDR1 is SNHLY, CDR2 FYNNEI, per germline. The CDR3 has 13 residues. The CDR3 DNA follows: TGTGCCAGCCGCCGGGTGGGGAACACTGAAGCTTTCTTT. It specifies CASRRVGNTEAFF.

This chain joins TRBV7-6 and TRBJ2-5, with 11 bases lining up with TRBD2. CDR1 is SGHVS and CDR2 is FNYEAQ in the germline V gene. The V segment lost 1 base and the J segment 2 bases; nucleotides outside the gene matches: 6. The CDR3 contains 17 residues. The CDR3 protein is CASSLGWLAGGQETQYF. As DNA, the CDR3 is TGTGCCAGCAGCTTAGGTTGGCTAGCGGGGGGACAAGAGACCCAGTACTTC.

The chain uses TRBV29-1 and TRBJ2-4; a possible D gene is TRBD1 (6 bases). The length of the CDR3 is 16 residues. The germline V gene has CDR1 SQVTM and CDR2 ANQGSEA. The germline V and J ends were trimmed by 3 bases and 1 base, with 16 bases remaining between them. CDR3 amino acids: CSVEDTQGWAKNIQYF. CDR3 nucleotides: TGCAGCGTTGAGGACACACAGGGATGGGCCAAAAACATTCAGTACTTC.

The chain carries TRBV10-3 and TRBJ1-3; D unclear. The germline V gene encodes CDR1 ENHRY and CDR2 SYGVKD. This CDR3 comprises 14 residues. Trimming stripped 8 bases from V and 0 bases from J, with 11 bases between. CDR3 nucleotides: TGTGCCATCGGCGGCTCTCGCTCTGGAAACACCATATATTTT. It is translated as CAIGGSRSGNTIYF.

V and J are TRBV28 and TRBJ1-3; 8 nucleotides match TRBD1. Germline V lookup: CDR1 MDHEN, CDR2 SYDVKM. With V trimmed by 5 bases and J by 0 bases, 3 bases remained unmatched. The CDR3 is 15 amino acids. The CDR3 sequence: CASSPGQGSGNTIYF. In DNA, the CDR3 is TGTGCCAGCAGTCCCGGACAGGGCTCTGGAAACACCATATATTTT.

V usage is TRBV14 and J usage is TRBJ2-3; the match to TRBD2 covers 7 bases. CDR3 length: 17 amino acids. Germline V lookup: CDR1 SGHDN, CDR2 FVKESK. V dropped 0 bases and J dropped 4; count of bases not matched to a gene: 10. The DNA for the CDR3 is TGTGCCAGCAGCCAAGAGTCCCGTGGGGGGGGGTCAGATACGCAGTATTTT. This codes for CASSQESRGGGSDTQYF.

The CDR3 loop is CASRKTSGTYEQYF. The CDR3 nucleotides are TGCGCCAGCAGAAAGACTAGCGGGACCTACGAGCAGTACTTC. This chain links TRBV5-1 with TRBJ2-7; 11 bases are shared with TRBD2. V gave up 5 bases and J gave up 2 bases; unmatched junction bases: 3. CDR1 and CDR2 (germline): SGHRS, YFSETQ. There are 14 residues in the CDR3.

CDR3 sequence reads: CASPTAGQEDTQYF. CDR3 coding DNA: TGTGCCAGCCCGACGGCAGGGCAGGAGGATACGCAGTATTTT. The chain joins TRBV6-5 to TRBJ2-3; perhaps TRBD1 as D (5 bases). V was trimmed by 8 bases and J by 6 bases, leaving 18 bases between them. The CDR3 contains 14 residues. Germline V gene data show CDR1 as MNHEY and CDR2 as SVGAGI.

This rearrangement joins TRBV6-1 to TRBJ2-4; TRBD2 agrees at 7 bases. The V and J ends lost 3 bases and 2 bases, in that order; junction bases with no gene match: 7. Germline V gene sequence: CDR1 MNHNS, CDR2 SASEGT. This CDR3 comprises 16 residues. CDR3 bases: TGTGCCAGCAGTGAGGGGGGGAGGTGGCCCAAAAACATTCAGTACTTC. Its protein product is CASSEGGRWPKNIQYF.

This chain uses TRBV7-9 with TRBJ2-1; 13 bases map to TRBD2. With V trimmed by 1 base and J by 5 bases, 11 bases remained unmatched. The CDR3 is 19 amino acids. Germline CDR1 reads SEHNR; CDR2 reads FQNEAQ (reference sequence). This CDR3 is CASSLVRLAGGPNNNEQFF. The CDR3 coding sequence is TGTGCCAGCAGCTTAGTGAGACTAGCGGGGGGCCCGAATAACAATGAGCAGTTCTTC.

This clone was counted only a few times. The chain is built from TRBV15 and TRBJ1-2; D is perhaps TRBD1 (5 bases). Trimming cost V 0 bases and J 4 bases, with 12 bases left between them. Germline V gene data show CDR1 as LNHNV and CDR2 as YYDKDF (reference sequence). The CDR3 loop spans 15 amino acids. The CDR3 bases are TGTGCCACCAGCAGAGATTCGCAGGGTAGCTATGGCTACACCTTC. Its protein product is CATSRDSQGSYGYTF.

The chain employs TRBV29-1 and TRBJ1-1; 8 positions match TRBD1. The germline V gene has CDR1 SQVTM and CDR2 ANQGSEA. This CDR3 has 12 residues. Germline trimming cut 7 bases from V and 5 bases from J; bases unmatched to any gene: 6. CDR3 bases: TGCAGCGGGAACAGGGGGGAAACTGAAGCTTTCTTT. Amino acid sequence: CSGNRGETEAFF.

This clone has just one count. J is TRBJ1-5 and V is TRBV12-3 or TRBV12-4; D unclear. The CDR3 covers 13 residues. The ends were cut back, 4 bases at V and 5 bases at J, with 9 bases in the middle. The chain's CDR3 is CASSSVPHQPQHF. DNA for the CDR3: TGTGCCAGCAGTTCGGTCCCACATCAGCCCCAGCATTTT.

This clone was counted a few times. The rearrangement joins TRBV4-3 to TRBJ2-1; the D gene is possibly TRBD2 (5 bases). The V end was cut by 4 bases, the J end by 9 bases, with 16 bases between. Germline CDR1 LGHNA, CDR2 YSLEER. CDR3 length: 14 residues. The CDR3 sequence is CASSPRAAGGEQFF. The CDR3 coding sequence is TGCGCCAGCAGCCCGAGGGCTGCTGGTGGTGAGCAGTTCTTC.

In its sample, this clone was seen a few times. The rearrangement joins TRBV28 to TRBJ2-2; D is ambiguous. This CDR3 is 14 amino acids long. Germline CDR1 reads MDHEN; CDR2 reads SYDVKM. The CDR3 bases are TGTGCGGCATTCACGAGGTCGAACACCGGGGAGCTGTTTTTT. This gives the protein CAAFTRSNTGELFF.

The gene calls are TRBV9 and TRBJ2-7, with 9 bases fitting TRBD2. This CDR3 spans 15 amino acids. Trimming took 4 bases from V and 7 from J; bases not matched to a gene: 12. Germline loops: CDR1 SGDLS, CDR2 YYNGEE. The CDR3 is CASSPGRGSGGEQYF. The DNA of the CDR3 is TGTGCCAGCAGCCCCGGTCGTGGTAGCGGGGGAGAGCAGTACTTC.

This chain links TRBV7-2 with TRBJ2-7, with TRBD2 matching 8 bases. This CDR3 is 14 amino acids long. Per the germline V gene, CDR1 is SGHTA and CDR2 is FQGNSA. Unmatched junction bases numbered 8, after V lost 6 bases and J lost 4 bases. The CDR3 nucleotides are TGTGCCAGCAGTTCGGCCGGGAGGGGTTACGAGCAGTACTTC. Translation gives CASSSAGRGYEQYF.

The chain uses TRBV10-2 and TRBJ1-4; D gene ambiguous. CDR1 is WSHSY, CDR2 SAAADI, per germline. The CDR3 loop spans 11 amino acids. The V gene lost 8 bases and the J gene lost 8 bases, with 9 bases spanning the gap. Here the CDR3 DNA reads TGCGCCAGCGGCCCTAGGGAAAAACTGTTTTTT. It encodes CASGPREKLFF.

J is TRBJ1-5 and V is TRBV5-5; 10 positions match TRBD1. This CDR3 region has 15 residues. Trimming at V came to 2 bases and at J to 4 bases, leaving 3 bases not matched to a gene. Per germline, CDR1 SGHKS and CDR2 YYEKEE (reference sequence). CDR3 in DNA: TGTGCCAGCAGCTTCCGGGACAGGGGAAATCAGCCCCAGCATTTT. Its translation is CASSFRDRGNQPQHF.

CDR3 sequence reads: CASSVGDRTNSPLHF. In DNA form, the CDR3 reads TGTGCCAGCAGCGTCGGGGACAGGACAAATTCACCCCTCCACTTT. The V and J genes are TRBV9 and TRBJ1-6; TRBD1 aligns across 8 bases. V lost 2 bases and J lost 7; bases outside the gene matches: 5. There are 15 residues in the CDR3. Germline values: CDR1 SGDLS, CDR2 YYNGEE.

This rearrangement joins TRBV29-1 to TRBJ2-3; 8 bases match TRBD2. Germline CDR1 SQVTM, CDR2 ANQGSEA. CDR3 size: 12 residues. Trimming at V came to 5 bases and at J to 6 bases, leaving 4 bases not matched to a gene. This CDR3 is CSVLRGRDTQYF. In DNA, the CDR3 is TGCAGCGTTCTTCGCGGGAGGGATACGCAGTATTTT.

The chain uses TRBV11-1 and TRBJ2-2; no reliable D call. V gave up 3 bases and J gave up 6 bases, with 8 bases separating them. Germline CDR1 and CDR2: SGHAT and FQDESV (reference sequence). This CDR3 contains 13 residues. The CDR3 reads CASSFSGPGELFF. The CDR3 DNA reads as TGTGCCAGCAGCTTTAGTGGTCCCGGGGAGCTGTTTTTT.

The DNA for the CDR3 is TGTGCCAGCAGTGAAGGTGGGGCTTCAACCTACGAGCAGTACTTC. Translated: CASSEGGASTYEQYF. This chain joins TRBV6-1 and TRBJ2-7, with D possibly being TRBD1 (5 bases). Germline CDR1 is MNHNS and CDR2 is SASEGT. The CDR3 extends over 15 amino acids. V lost 1 base and J 2 bases, leaving 12 bases between the germline ends.

The rearrangement joins TRBV7-2 to TRBJ1-4; 7 bases are shared with TRBD1. The V and J ends lost 0 bases and 5 bases, in that order; junction bases with no gene match: 0. There are 14 residues in the CDR3. Per the germline V gene, CDR1 is SGHTA and CDR2 is FQGNSA. The CDR3 DNA is TGTGCCAGCAGCTTAGCAGGGGGCAATGAAAAACTGTTTTTT. This codes for CASSLAGGNEKLFF.

CDR3 in amino acids: CASSFRPARTAGFRETQYF. CDR3 coding DNA: TGTGCCAGCAGCTTCCGGCCTGCTCGCACAGCGGGGTTCAGAGAGACCCAGTACTTC. This chain links TRBV7-2 with TRBJ2-5, with 7 positions matching TRBD2. Germline CDR1 SGHTA, CDR2 FQGNSA. Unmatched junction bases numbered 20, after V lost 3 bases and J lost 4 bases. The CDR3 loop spans 19 amino acids.